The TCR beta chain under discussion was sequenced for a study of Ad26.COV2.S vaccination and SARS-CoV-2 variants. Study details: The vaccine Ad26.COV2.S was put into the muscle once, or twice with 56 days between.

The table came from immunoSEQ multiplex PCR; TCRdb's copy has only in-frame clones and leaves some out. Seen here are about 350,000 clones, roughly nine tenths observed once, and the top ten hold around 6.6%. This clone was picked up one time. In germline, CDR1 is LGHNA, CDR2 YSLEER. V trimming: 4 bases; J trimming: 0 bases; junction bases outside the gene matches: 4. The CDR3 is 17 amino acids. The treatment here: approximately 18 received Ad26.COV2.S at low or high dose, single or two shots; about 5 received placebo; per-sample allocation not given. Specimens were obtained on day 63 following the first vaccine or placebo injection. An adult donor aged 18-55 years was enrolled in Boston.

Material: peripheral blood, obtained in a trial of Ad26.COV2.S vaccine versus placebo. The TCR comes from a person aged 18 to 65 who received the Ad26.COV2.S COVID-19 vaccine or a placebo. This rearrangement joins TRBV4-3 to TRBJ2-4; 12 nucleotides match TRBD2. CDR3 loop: CASSPGLAGLAKNIQYF. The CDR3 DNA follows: TGCGCCAGCAGCCCAGGACTAGCGGGATTAGCCAAAAACATTCAGTACTTC.